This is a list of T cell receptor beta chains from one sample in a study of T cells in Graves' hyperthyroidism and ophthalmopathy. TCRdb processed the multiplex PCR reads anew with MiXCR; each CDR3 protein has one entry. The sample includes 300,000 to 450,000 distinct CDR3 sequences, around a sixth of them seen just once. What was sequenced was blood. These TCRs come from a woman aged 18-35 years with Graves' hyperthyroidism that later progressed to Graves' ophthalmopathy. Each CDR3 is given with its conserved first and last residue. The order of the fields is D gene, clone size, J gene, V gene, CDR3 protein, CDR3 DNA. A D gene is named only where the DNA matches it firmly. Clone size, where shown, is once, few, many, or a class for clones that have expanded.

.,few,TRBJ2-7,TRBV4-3,CASSQEVVVGEQYF,TGCGCCAGCAGCCAAGAGGTAGTTGTAGGCGAGCAGTACTTC
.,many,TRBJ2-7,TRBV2,CASYGSEQYF,TGTGCCAGCTACGGGTCCGAGCAGTACTTC
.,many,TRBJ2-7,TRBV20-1,CSAGRGQMYEQYF,TGCAGTGCCGGACGGGGCCAGATGTACGAGCAGTACTTC
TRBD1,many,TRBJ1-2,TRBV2,CASSHRGRNYGYTF,TGTGCCAGCAGTCACAGGGGCCGGAACTATGGCTACACCTTC
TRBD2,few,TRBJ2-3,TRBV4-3,CASSQELAEGTDTQYF,TGCGCCAGCAGCCAAGAACTAGCGGAGGGCACAGATACGCAGTATTTT
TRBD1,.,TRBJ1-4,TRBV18,CASSPPAGQGSTNEKLFF,TGTGCCAGCTCACCCCCGGCTGGACAGGGATCAACTAATGAAAAACTGTTTTTT
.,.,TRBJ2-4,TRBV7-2,CASSDLDIKNIQYF,TGTGCCAGCAGTGATTTGGACATAAAAAACATTCAGTACTTC
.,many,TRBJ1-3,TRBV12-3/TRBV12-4,CASTEAGYGNTIYF,TGTGCCAGCACCGAAGCGGGATACGGAAACACCATATATTTT
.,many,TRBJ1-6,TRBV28,CASSFLDRDNSPLHF,TGTGCCAGCAGTTTCCTAGACAGAGATAATTCACCCCTCCACTTT
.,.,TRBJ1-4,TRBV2,CASKRGTNEKLFF,TGTGCCAGCAAGAGGGGAACTAATGAAAAACTGTTTTTT
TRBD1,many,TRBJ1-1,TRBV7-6,CASSLVPPDRDRGRGTEAFF,TGTGCCAGCAGCTTAGTTCCGCCCGACCGGGACAGGGGGAGAGGGACTGAAGCTTTCTTT
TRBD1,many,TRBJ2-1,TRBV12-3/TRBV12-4,CASSLRLGQGKDEQFF,TGTGCCAGCAGTTTACGCTTGGGACAGGGTAAAGATGAGCAGTTCTTC
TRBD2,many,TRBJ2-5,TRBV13,CASSLRTSGNRETQYF,TGTGCCAGCAGCTTAAGGACTAGCGGGAACCGAGAGACCCAGTACTTC
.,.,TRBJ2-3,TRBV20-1,CSARDLRTTQRIDTQYF,TGCAGTGCTAGAGATCTCCGGACAACTCAGCGAATAGATACGCAGTATTTT
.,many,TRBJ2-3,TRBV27,CASSPYSWTDTQYF,TGTGCCAGCAGCCCCTATAGCTGGACAGATACGCAGTATTTT
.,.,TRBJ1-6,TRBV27,CASRLQGSGSPLHF,TGTGCCAGCAGGCTACAGGGTAGCGGTTCACCCCTCCACTTT
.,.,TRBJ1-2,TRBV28,CASTIGYGYTF,TGTGCCAGCACCATTGGCTATGGCTACACCTTC
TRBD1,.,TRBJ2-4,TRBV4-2,CASSREVTGGAKNIQYF,TGTGCCAGCAGCCGAGAAGTTACAGGGGGCGCCAAAAACATTCAGTACTTC
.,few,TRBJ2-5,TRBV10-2,CASSEVGAGTQYF,TGCGCCAGCAGTGAGGTGGGCGCGGGGACCCAGTACTTC
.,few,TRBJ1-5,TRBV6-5,CASSYSGGAGVGNQPQHF,TGTGCCAGCAGTTACTCTGGGGGCGCCGGAGTTGGCAATCAGCCCCAGCATTTT
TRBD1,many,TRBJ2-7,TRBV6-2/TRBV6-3,CASSYPDRGIGGETYYEQYF,TGTGCCAGCAGTTACCCGGACAGGGGGATCGGCGGAGAAACTTACTACGAGCAGTACTTC
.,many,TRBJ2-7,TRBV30,CAWSRRGEQYF,TGTGCCTGGAGCCGACGGGGCGAGCAGTACTTC
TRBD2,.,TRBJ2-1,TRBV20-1,CSARSDGTSGRETYNEQFF,TGCAGTGCTAGGAGCGATGGGACTAGCGGGAGGGAGACCTACAATGAGCAGTTCTTC
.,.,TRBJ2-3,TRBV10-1,CASRVSNFPSPSTDTQYF,TGCGCCAGCAGAGTTAGTAACTTTCCGAGCCCTTCAACAGATACGCAGTATTTT
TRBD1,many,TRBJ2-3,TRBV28,CASRPGTGAKDTQYF,TGTGCCAGCAGGCCCGGGACAGGGGCCAAAGATACGCAGTATTTT
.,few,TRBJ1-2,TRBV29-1,CSVAGGVEVVGYTF,TGCAGCGTTGCAGGAGGAGTGGAAGTGGTAGGCTACACCTTC
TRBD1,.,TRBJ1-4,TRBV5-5,CASSWGQGEGEKLFF,TGTGCCAGCAGCTGGGGACAGGGGGAAGGTGAAAAACTGTTTTTT
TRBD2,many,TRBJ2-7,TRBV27,CASSYRRAGVGYEQYF,TGTGCCAGCAGCTACAGAAGAGCGGGAGTGGGCTACGAGCAGTACTTC
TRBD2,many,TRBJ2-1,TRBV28,CASSFGGERNEQFF,TGTGCCAGCAGTTTTGGGGGGGAGAGGAATGAGCAGTTCTTC
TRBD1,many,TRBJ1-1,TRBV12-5,CASGWTGRDTEAFF,TGTGCTAGTGGTTGGACAGGGCGGGACACTGAAGCTTTCTTT
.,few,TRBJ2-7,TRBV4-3,CASSQDPAWNEQYF,TGCGCCAGCAGCCAAGACCCCGCCTGGAACGAGCAGTACTTC
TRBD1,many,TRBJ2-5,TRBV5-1,CASSLAGQGQETQYF,TGCGCCAGCAGCTTGGCGGGACAGGGCCAAGAGACCCAGTACTTC
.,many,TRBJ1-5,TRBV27,CASSLVGDLSNQPQHF,TGTGCCAGCAGTTTAGTAGGGGATCTGAGCAATCAGCCCCAGCATTTT
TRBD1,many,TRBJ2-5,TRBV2,CASSWTGNQETQYF,TGTGCCAGCAGTTGGACAGGGAACCAAGAGACCCAGTACTTC
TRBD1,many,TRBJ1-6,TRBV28,CASSSAPGGFNSPLHF,TGTGCCAGTTCGTCCGCCCCAGGGGGCTTTAATTCACCCCTCCACTTT
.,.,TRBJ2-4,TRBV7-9,CASSPKNIQYF,TGTGCCAGCAGTCCGAAGAACATTCAGTACTTC
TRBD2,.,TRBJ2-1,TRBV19,CASSIGLAAYNEQFF,TGTGCCAGTAGTATTGGACTAGCGGCTTACAATGAGCAGTTCTTC
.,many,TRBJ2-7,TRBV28,CASSFGVEIKGEQYF,TGTGCCAGCAGTTTTGGGGTTGAGATCAAGGGCGAGCAGTACTTC
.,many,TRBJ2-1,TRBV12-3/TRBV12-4,CASSSSPRYNEQFF,TGTGCCAGCAGTTCTAGTCCCCGTTACAATGAGCAGTTCTTC
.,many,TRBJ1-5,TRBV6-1,CASNPGGGNQPQHF,TGTGCCTCAAACCCGGGGGGTGGCAATCAGCCCCAGCATTTT
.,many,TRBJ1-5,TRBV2,CASSDLGQTSNQPQHF,TGTGCCAGCAGTGACCTTGGACAGACCAGCAATCAGCCCCAGCATTTT
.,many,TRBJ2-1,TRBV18,CASSPATEGYNEQFF,TGTGCCAGCTCACCAGCGACAGAGGGCTACAATGAGCAGTTCTTC
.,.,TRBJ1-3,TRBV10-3,CAISEVKRSSTGNTIYF,TGTGCCATCAGTGAGGTTAAGAGGAGTTCCACTGGAAACACCATATATTTT